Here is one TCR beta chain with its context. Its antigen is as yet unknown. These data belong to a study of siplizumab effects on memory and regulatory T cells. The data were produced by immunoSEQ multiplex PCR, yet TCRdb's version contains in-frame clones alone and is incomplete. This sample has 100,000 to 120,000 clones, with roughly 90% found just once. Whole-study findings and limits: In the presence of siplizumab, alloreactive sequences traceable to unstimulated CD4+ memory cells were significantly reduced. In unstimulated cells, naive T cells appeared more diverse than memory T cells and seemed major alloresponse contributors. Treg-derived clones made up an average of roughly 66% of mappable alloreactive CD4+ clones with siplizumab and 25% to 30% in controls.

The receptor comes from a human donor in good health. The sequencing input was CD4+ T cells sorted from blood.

The chain's CDR3 is CASSVADTQYF. The CDR3 DNA reads as TGTGCCAGCAGCGTGGCGGATACGCAGTATTTT. The V gene is TRBV14, the J gene TRBJ2-3; unclear D gene. V dropped 5 bases and J dropped 6 bases, with 6 bases sitting between them. Germline V CDR1 and CDR2: SGHDN, FVKESK. CDR3 size: 11 residues.